This is a list of T cell receptor beta chains from one sample in a study of cytomegalovirus exposure and HLA in healthy donors. The protocol was immunoSEQ multiplex PCR, while the TCRdb copy is restricted to in-frame clones and leaves out a portion. The data contain roughly 300,000 clones, roughly 90% of them singletons. The specimen was PBMCs. The origin of the receptors is a woman in her 30s in good health and CMV-seropositive. The CDR3 runs from the conserved cysteine through the conserved F or W. The D gene is left open where the match is weak. Some rows have no size entry. The others give once, few or many, or a class for an expanded clone.

size,D,J,V,CDR3,DNA
few,-,TRBJ2-1,TRBV19,CASSIVDEQFF,TGTGCCAGTAGTATAGTGGATGAGCAGTTCTTC
-,-,TRBJ1-2,TRBV9,CASSVGRGVPTSGYTF,TGTGCCAGCAGCGTAGGCCGAGGGGTGCCGACCTCTGGCTACACCTTC
-,-,TRBJ1-2,TRBV6-5,CASSLAGWYGYTF,TGTGCCAGCAGTCTCGCGGGGTGGTATGGCTACACCTTC
once,-,TRBJ2-1,TRBV5-6,CASSFGQGVEQFF,TGTGCCAGCAGCTTCGGGCAGGGCGTTGAGCAGTTCTTC
-,-,TRBJ2-5,TRBV5-6,CASSLGQVQETQYF,TGTGCCAGCAGCTTGGGCCAGGTACAAGAGACCCAGTACTTC
-,TRBD1,TRBJ1-3,TRBV6-9,CASSLTGSFFGSGNTIYF,TGTGCCAGCAGTTTGACAGGGTCCTTTTTTGGCTCTGGAAACACCATATATTTT
-,-,TRBJ1-5,TRBV6-5,CASSYSGVRNQPQHF,TGTGCCAGCAGTTACTCAGGGGTACGAAATCAGCCCCAGCATTTT
-,-,TRBJ2-5,TRBV5-1,CASSTGGQGETQYF,TGCGCCAGCAGTACGGGGGGCCAGGGTGAGACCCAGTACTTC
once,-,TRBJ2-7,TRBV28,CASAAGQTHDYEQYF,TGTGCCAGCGCCGCGGGACAAACCCATGACTACGAGCAGTACTTC
-,-,TRBJ2-1,TRBV7-2,CASSLSNEQFF,TGTGCCAGCAGCTTATCCAATGAGCAGTTCTTC
-,-,TRBJ2-6,TRBV5-6,CASNWGSGANVLTF,TGTGCCAGCAATTGGGGCTCTGGGGCCAACGTCCTGACTTTC
-,-,TRBJ2-4,TRBV2,CASSEFEGSKNIQYF,TGTGCCAGCAGTGAATTCGAGGGGTCCAAAAACATTCAGTACTTC
-,-,TRBJ2-5,TRBV7-2,CASSRGAGETQYF,TGTGCCAGCAGTCGGGGGGCCGGGGAGACCCAGTACTTC
-,-,TRBJ2-1,TRBV28,CASSSPSSGKQFF,TGTGCCAGCAGCTCCCCCAGTAGCGGAAAGCAGTTCTTC
-,-,TRBJ1-5,TRBV7-6,CASSLALGQSQHF,TGTGCCAGCAGCTTAGCGCTCGGGCAGTCCCAGCATTTT
-,-,TRBJ2-5,TRBV28,CASSFRGLQETQYF,TGTGCCAGCAGTTTCCGGGGCCTCCAAGAGACCCAGTACTTC
-,TRBD1,TRBJ2-7,TRBV2,CASSGTGTGASEQYF,TGTGCCAGCAGCGGAACCGGGACAGGGGCCTCCGAGCAGTACTTC
-,-,TRBJ2-1,TRBV15,CATSRDRETAYNEQFF,TGTGCCACCAGCAGAGATAGGGAGACTGCCTACAATGAGCAGTTCTTC
-,-,TRBJ1-1,TRBV11-2,CASSPLEGGVSTEAFF,TGTGCCAGCAGCCCCCTTGAGGGGGGCGTGAGCACTGAAGCTTTCTTT
-,-,TRBJ2-5,TRBV5-1,CASSLGGHIKQETQYF,TGCGCCAGCAGCTTGGGGGGACATATTAAGCAAGAGACCCAGTACTTC
-,-,TRBJ2-7,TRBV2,CASSADPTSSVYEQYF,TGTGCCAGCAGTGCCGACCCAACTAGCTCCGTATACGAGCAGTACTTC
-,-,TRBJ2-2,TRBV6-6,CASSYSLPGNTGELFF,TGTGCCAGCAGTTACTCGCTGCCAGGGAACACCGGGGAGCTGTTTTTT
once,-,TRBJ2-4,TRBV7-2,CASSLEVAKNIQYF,TGTGCCAGCAGCTTAGAGGTAGCCAAAAACATTCAGTACTTC
once,TRBD1,TRBJ2-5,TRBV7-9,CASSLALGQVEETQYF,TGTGCCAGCAGCTTAGCTCTGGGACAGGTCGAAGAGACCCAGTACTTC
-,TRBD2,TRBJ2-1,TRBV4-3,CASSPSGSGYNEQFF,TGCGCCAGCAGCCCTAGCGGGAGTGGGTACAATGAGCAGTTCTTC
-,TRBD1,TRBJ1-2,TRBV9,CASSVEDRSSYGYTF,TGTGCCAGCAGCGTAGAGGACAGGTCTTCCTATGGCTACACCTTC
-,TRBD2,TRBJ2-2,TRBV28,CASSLGTSGRNTGELFF,TGTGCCAGCAGCCTTGGGACTAGCGGGAGGAACACCGGGGAGCTGTTTTTT
-,TRBD2,TRBJ2-5,TRBV6-6,CASTQTSGGEQETQYF,TGTGCCAGCACCCAGACTAGCGGGGGGGAACAAGAGACCCAGTACTTC
-,-,TRBJ2-7,TRBV6-1,CASSEVGTYEQYF,TGTGCCAGCAGTGAAGTGGGGACCTACGAGCAGTACTTC
-,-,TRBJ2-3,TRBV2,CASRKLTGTSDTQYF,TGTGCCAGCAGAAAACTTACCGGGACATCAGATACGCAGTATTTT
-,-,TRBJ1-2,TRBV28,CASTNIDGLIYGYTF,TGTGCCAGCACCAATATCGATGGACTCATCTATGGCTACACCTTC
-,TRBD1,TRBJ2-7,TRBV19,CASSPGQGAIMDSYEQYF,TGTGCCAGTAGTCCGGGACAGGGGGCCATTATGGACTCCTACGAGCAGTACTTC
-,-,TRBJ2-7,TRBV5-4,CASSFLDEQYF,TGTGCCAGCAGCTTTTTGGACGAGCAGTACTTC
-,-,TRBJ2-1,TRBV7-8,CASREWGVGEQFF,TGTGCCAGCAGAGAGTGGGGGGTCGGTGAGCAGTTCTTC
once,TRBD2,TRBJ2-1,TRBV6-1,CASSERHPAGVSYNEQFF,TGTGCCAGCAGTGAGAGACACCCAGCGGGGGTTTCCTACAATGAGCAGTTCTTC
-,TRBD1,TRBJ2-3,TRBV4-2,CASSQVLGQGTDTQYF,TGTGCCAGCAGCCAAGTACTTGGACAGGGAACAGATACGCAGTATTTT
-,TRBD2,TRBJ2-1,TRBV4-2,CASSLIAGRTYNEQFF,TGTGCCAGCAGCTTAATAGCGGGGAGAACCTACAATGAGCAGTTCTTC
-,TRBD1,TRBJ2-2,TRBV7-8,CASSFYGQGEYTGELFF,TGTGCCAGCAGCTTTTACGGACAGGGGGAGTACACCGGGGAGCTGTTTTTT
-,-,TRBJ1-2,TRBV13,CASGFGMGTDAYGYTF,TGTGCCAGCGGTTTTGGAATGGGAACGGACGCGTATGGCTACACCTTC
-,-,TRBJ1-2,TRBV4-1,CASSQEAAYGYTF,TGCGCCAGCAGCCAAGAGGCAGCATATGGCTACACCTTC
-,TRBD2,TRBJ2-7,TRBV28,CASSSTSGFYEQYF,TGTGCCAGCAGTTCTACTAGCGGGTTCTACGAGCAGTACTTC
-,-,TRBJ2-3,TRBV2,CASNRDQTDTQYF,TGTGCCAGCAACCGGGACCAAACAGATACGCAGTATTTT
once,TRBD1,TRBJ2-7,TRBV10-3,CAISEPPLYRGYEQYF,TGTGCCATCAGTGAGCCACCACTATACAGGGGCTACGAGCAGTACTTC
once,-,TRBJ1-2,TRBV18,CASSPVPGMNYGYTF,TGTGCCAGCTCACCAGTTCCCGGGATGAACTATGGCTACACCTTC
-,-,TRBJ2-1,TRBV7-6,CASSLAWYNEQFF,TGTGCCAGCAGCTTAGCTTGGTACAATGAGCAGTTCTTC
-,TRBD1,TRBJ1-2,TRBV29-1,CSVVEGTAIF,TGCAGCGTTGTTGAGGGGACAGCGATCTTC
-,-,TRBJ1-2,TRBV4-2,CASSQEGETGARGYTF,TGTGCCAGCAGCCAAGAAGGAGAAACAGGCGCCCGGGGCTACACCTTC
once,-,TRBJ2-7,TRBV19,CASSIGDSDYEQYF,TGTGCCAGTAGTATCGGAGACAGCGACTACGAGCAGTACTTC
-,-,TRBJ2-7,TRBV11-1,CASSDRDSNPYEQYF,TGTGCCAGCAGCGACAGGGACTCAAACCCCTACGAGCAGTACTTC
-,TRBD1,TRBJ1-2,TRBV29-1,CSARLRDRVRYGYTF,TGCAGCGCCAGACTCCGGGACAGGGTGCGATATGGCTACACCTTC